This T cell receptor (beta chain) was found in a study of cytomegalovirus exposure and HLA in healthy donors. General study points: A later analysis reportedly identified an Asian-associated ancestry cluster as carrying fewer N-insertions than the approximately 670-donor mean. No immune exposure information besides CMV serostatus was available.

As for this clone: Its antigen is not identified.

A multiplex PCR was run with 60 Vbeta primers and 13 Jbeta primers. Assay used: immunoSEQ multiplex PCR; TCRdb lists only in-frame clones, some missing. The sample includes about 180,000 clones, around 80% of them seen just once. CDR3 length: 13 amino acids. Between the trimmed V and J ends, which lost 7 bases and 4 bases, there was a span of 11 bases. Germline V gene data show CDR1 as LNHDA and CDR2 as SQIVND (reference sequence). This chain joins TRBV19 and TRBJ1-3; TRBD1 is a possible D gene (6 bases). The TCR was taken from a girl aged 2 to 10 in good health and CMV-seropositive. The specimen was PBMCs. The CDR3 DNA reads TGTGCCAGTAAGAACAGGGTGGGAAACACCATATATTTT. Translation: CASKNRVGNTIYF.